The 28 T cell receptor beta chains below all came from one sample that was sequenced in a study of shared clonotypes between healthy human individuals. The data were produced by immunoSEQ multiplex PCR, yet TCRdb's version contains in-frame clones alone and is incomplete. The sample lists 2 million to 3 million clones, over 85% seen once, with about 0.13% in the top ten. Sequenced sample: naive CD4+ T cells sorted from blood. The sample's subset: CD45RA+ positively selected. These receptors were collected from a man between 18 and 35 years old in good health.

This chain links TRBV5-4 with TRBJ2-1, with 9 positions matching TRBD2. J lost 8 bases, V lost 1 base, and 7 bases had no gene match. Germline CDR1 SGHNT, CDR2 YYREEE (reference sequence). This CDR3 comprises 15 residues. CDR3: CASSLMVAGADEQFF. As DNA, the CDR3 is TGTGCCAGCAGCTTGATGGTAGCGGGAGCGGATGAGCAGTTCTTC.

V usage is TRBV28 and J usage is TRBJ2-3; perhaps TRBD1 as D (5 bases). Germline CDR1 is MDHEN and CDR2 is SYDVKM. Trimming took off 6 bases at V and 7 bases at J, with 17 bases between the two ends. The CDR3 has 14 amino acids. The CDR3 spells CASSQGGEPNTQYF. CDR3 bases: TGTGCCAGCAGCCAGGGTGGTGAGCCGAATACGCAGTATTTT.

The genes are TRBV10-3 and TRBJ2-6; D remains unclear. The ends were cut back, 5 bases at V and 1 base at J, with 9 bases in the middle. Germline V lookup: CDR1 ENHRY, CDR2 SYGVKD. This CDR3 has 15 amino acids. The CDR3 nucleotides are TGTGCCATCAGTTGGTATAGTTCTGGGGCCAACGTCCTGACTTTC. Its protein product is CAISWYSSGANVLTF.

V usage is TRBV6-1 and J usage is TRBJ2-2; the match to TRBD2 covers 7 bases. Germline-derived CDR1 and CDR2 are MNHNS and SASEGT. CDR3 length: 16 residues. V shed 4 bases and J 4 bases; nucleotides not matched to a gene: 9. The CDR3 spells CASSALRGGSTGELFF. CDR3 in DNA: TGTGCCAGCAGTGCCCTTAGGGGAGGGAGCACCGGGGAGCTGTTTTTT.

This clone has just a few counts. The J gene is TRBJ1-2, the V gene TRBV20-1, with no clear D. Per germline, CDR1 DFQATT and CDR2 SNEGSKA (reference sequence). The V end lost 0 bases, the J end lost 9 bases, and 8 bases lay between the germline ends. This CDR3 region has 11 residues. CDR3 coding DNA: TGCAGTGCTAGAGATCAGCCTAGCTACACCTTC. Protein: CSARDQPSYTF.

The chain's CDR3 is CASRPKGGGERANEQFF. Written as DNA, the CDR3 is TGTGCCAGCAGGCCCAAGGGCGGGGGAGAGCGGGCCAATGAGCAGTTCTTC. V gene TRBV28 combines with J gene TRBJ2-1; 7 nucleotides align to TRBD2. V trimming: 6 bases; J trimming: 6 bases; junction bases outside the gene matches: 17. The CDR3 consists of 17 residues. CDR1 is MDHEN, CDR2 SYDVKM, per germline.

J is TRBJ1-1 and V is TRBV29-1; TRBD1 might be the D (6 bases). Germline loops: CDR1 SQVTM, CDR2 ANQGSEA. The CDR3 is made up of 13 amino acids. Trimming cost V 5 bases and J 0 bases, with 10 bases left between them. This chain's CDR3 is CSVSGQLNTEAFF. The DNA for the CDR3 is TGCAGCGTTTCGGGACAATTGAACACTGAAGCTTTCTTT.

CDR3 residues: CASSLRLAAQETQYF. CDR3 sequence (DNA): TGTGCCAGCAGCTTGCGACTAGCGGCTCAAGAGACCCAGTACTTC. The chain is built from TRBV5-4 and TRBJ2-5; 9 bases fit TRBD2. V lost 1 base to trimming and J lost 2 bases; unmatched junction nucleotides: 3. The CDR3 sequence is 15 residues long. Germline V gene lookup returns CDR1 SGHNT and CDR2 YYREEE (reference sequence).

The CDR3 reads CASSSPHTLGETQYF. The CDR3 coding sequence is TGTGCCAGCAGTAGCCCGCACACCCTGGGGGAGACCCAGTACTTC. The rearrangement uses TRBV6-5 and TRBJ2-5; unclear D gene. Trimming left V 5 bases short and J 5 bases short, with 18 bases between. There are 15 residues in the CDR3. CDR1 MNHEY and CDR2 SVGAGI come from the germline V gene.

This chain links TRBV5-6 with TRBJ2-5; D might be TRBD2 (6 bases). The CDR3 consists of 14 residues. The V end lost 3 bases, the J end lost 4 bases, and 13 bases lay between the germline ends. Per the germline V gene, CDR1 is SGHDT and CDR2 is YYEEEE. The CDR3 nucleotides are TGTGCCAGCAGCTCCCTAGCGTCTCGAGAGACCCAGTACTTC. Translated, it gives CASSSLASRETQYF.

The chain joins TRBV13 to TRBJ1-1; possibly TRBD1 for D (6 bases). CDR1 is PRHDT and CDR2 is FYEKMQ in the germline V gene (reference sequence). V was clipped by 3 bases and J by 0 bases, with 8 bases between them. This CDR3 comprises 14 residues. CDR3 region: CASSLGHLNTEAFF. CDR3 coding DNA: TGTGCCAGCAGCTTGGGACACTTGAACACTGAAGCTTTCTTT.

Worth noting for this clone: Additional DNA sequences in this sample encode the identical CDR3. V usage is TRBV6-5 and J usage is TRBJ1-1; D remains unclear. The CDR3 length is 12 residues. Trimming cost V 2 bases and J 3 bases, with 4 bases left between them. Germline loops: CDR1 MNHEY, CDR2 SVGAGI. The CDR3 reads CASSYGDTEAFF. CDR3 DNA: TGTGCCAGCAGTTACGGTGACACTGAAGCTTTCTTT.

V usage is TRBV5-6 and J usage is TRBJ1-2; 7 nucleotides line up with TRBD1. This CDR3 has 15 residues. After removal of 1 base from V and 8 bases from J, the junction contained 11 bases not matched to a gene. CDR1 is SGHDT, CDR2 YYEEEE, per germline. CDR3: CASSLRGTDSLGYTF. The CDR3 DNA is TGTGCCAGCAGCTTGCGAGGGACAGACTCTTTGGGCTACACCTTC.

The chain joins TRBV18 to TRBJ2-5; perhaps TRBD1 as D (5 bases). The V gene's germline CDR1 is KGHSH and CDR2 LQKENI. V was pared by 2 bases and J by 1 base, with 8 bases between. CDR3 size: 14 residues. CDR3 DNA: TGTGCCAGCTCACCAGGGGCCCTCCAAGAGACCCAGTACTTC. This gives the protein CASSPGALQETQYF.

The chain has TRBV2 and TRBJ1-1; D call uncertain. CDR1 SNHLY and CDR2 FYNNEI come from the germline V gene. V lost 3 bases and J 1 base, leaving 6 bases between the germline ends. The CDR3 spans 13 residues. Here the CDR3 reads CASSDKWNTEAFF. In nucleotides, the CDR3 is TGTGCCAGCAGTGACAAGTGGAACACTGAAGCTTTCTTT.

This clone was seen just once. The rearrangement joins TRBV6-1 to TRBJ1-2, with a weak D call TRBD1 (5 bases). The CDR3 runs to 13 residues. Deletions cut 6 bases from V and 6 bases from J, with 14 bases between. CDR1 is MNHNS, CDR2 SASEGT, per germline. The CDR3 DNA follows: TGTGCCAGCAGGGGGGTAGGGATAAATGGCTACACCTTC. It yields the protein CASRGVGINGYTF.

The rearrangement joins TRBV7-2 to TRBJ2-2, with a tentative D call TRBD1 (6 bases). This CDR3 is built from 12 residues. Germline-derived CDR1 and CDR2 are SGHTA and FQGNSA. V lost 5 bases and J lost 7, with 8 bases in between. The CDR3 nucleotides are TGTGCCAGCAGCAACAGGGTCGGGGAGCTGTTTTTT. Its translation: CASSNRVGELFF.

The rearrangement links TRBV18 to TRBJ2-7; D tentatively reads TRBD1 or TRBD2 (5 bases each). Germline loops: CDR1 KGHSH, CDR2 LQKENI. Trimming took 3 bases from V and 3 from J, leaving 9 bases between them. The CDR3 is 13 residues long. The CDR3 here is CASSPRDLYEQYF. The CDR3, as DNA: TGTGCCAGCTCACCTCGGGACCTCTACGAGCAGTACTTC.

A note on this clone: Distinct nucleotide sequences in the sample also encode this CDR3. The chain has TRBV11-3 and TRBJ2-3; maybe TRBD2 (5 bases). Between the trimmed V and J ends, which lost 4 bases and 3 bases, there was a span of 8 bases. This CDR3 has 13 amino acids. Germline CDR1 reads SGHNT; CDR2 reads YENEEA. CDR3 in amino acids: CASSSRGTDTQYF. CDR3 coding DNA: TGTGCCAGCAGCTCACGAGGGACAGATACGCAGTATTTT.

V is TRBV6-4 and J is TRBJ2-7, with 7 nucleotides matching TRBD1. This CDR3 is built from 15 residues. The germline CDR1 and CDR2 sequences are MRHNA and SNTAGT. Trimming took 6 bases from V and 7 from J; bases not matched to a gene: 15. CDR3 nucleotides: TGTGCCAGCAGGCGACAGGGACAGCCTTGGGAGGAGCAGTACTTC. Translating it yields CASRRQGQPWEEQYF.

The rearrangement uses TRBV27 and TRBJ2-3; possible D gene TRBD1, 5 bases. Deletions cut 6 bases from V and 0 bases from J, with 10 bases between. Germline CDR1 and CDR2: MNHEY and SMNVEV (reference sequence). The CDR3 totals 14 residues. CDR3 loop: CASSVDSSTDTQYF. The CDR3 DNA follows: TGTGCCAGCAGCGTCGACAGCAGCACAGATACGCAGTATTTT.

The chain links TRBV10-2 to TRBJ2-3; 7 bases align to TRBD1. Germline CDR1 WSHSY, CDR2 SAAADI. The CDR3 contains 14 residues. V shed 8 bases and J 3 bases; nucleotides not matched to a gene: 8. The CDR3 nucleotides are TGCGCCAGCTTCCCGACAGGGAGAACAGATACGCAGTATTTT. It encodes CASFPTGRTDTQYF.

The genes are TRBV19 and TRBJ1-2; TRBD1 aligns across 10 bases. Germline V gene lookup returns CDR1 LNHDA and CDR2 SQIVND (reference sequence). Unmatched junction bases numbered 6, after V lost 1 base and J lost 4 bases. The CDR3 loop spans 16 amino acids. As DNA, the CDR3 is TGTGCCAGTAGTATAGGTGACAGGGGGCTCGGCTATGGCTACACCTTC. It specifies CASSIGDRGLGYGYTF.

This rearrangement joins TRBV28 to TRBJ2-2; 7 nucleotides line up with TRBD1. The germline CDR1 and CDR2 sequences are MDHEN and SYDVKM. The V segment lost 7 bases and the J segment 2 bases; nucleotides outside the gene matches: 7. This CDR3 spans 15 amino acids. The CDR3 coding sequence is TGTGCCAGCATAGGGGGACAGAGAAACACCGGGGAGCTGTTTTTT. Its protein product is CASIGGQRNTGELFF.

A single count supports this clone. The chain has TRBV7-9 and TRBJ2-5, with 10 bases matching TRBD1. The CDR3 consists of 16 residues. Germline values: CDR1 SEHNR, CDR2 FQNEAQ (reference sequence). V dropped 0 bases and J dropped 4; count of bases not matched to a gene: 5. The CDR3 sequence: CASSLAGQGVRETQYF. DNA of the CDR3: TGTGCCAGCAGCTTAGCCGGACAGGGGGTAAGAGAGACCCAGTACTTC.

On this clone itself: In the same sample, other DNA sequences code for this CDR3. The chain recombines TRBV5-6 with TRBJ1-2, with 7 positions matching TRBD1. The CDR3 is 14 residues long. With 0 bases clipped from V and 1 base from J, the junction kept 0 bases outside the gene matches. The V gene's germline CDR1 is SGHDT and CDR2 YYEEEE. DNA for the CDR3: TGTGCCAGCAGCTTGGGACAGGGTAACTATGGCTACACCTTC. Translation gives CASSLGQGNYGYTF. The complete variable domain, with remaining parts taken from reference TRBV5-6 and TRBJ1-2, reads DAGVTQSPTHLIKTRGQQVTLRCSPKSGHDTVSWYQQALGQGPQFIFQYYEEEERQRGNFPDRFSGHQFPNYSSELNVNALLLGDSALYLCASSLGQGNYGYTFGSGTRLTVV.

The V gene is TRBV27, the J gene TRBJ2-1, with D tentatively TRBD1 or TRBD2 (5 bases each). Looked up from germline, CDR1 is MNHEY and CDR2 is SMNVEV (reference sequence). Trimming took off 10 bases at V and 1 base at J, with 17 bases between the two ends. The CDR3 contains 15 residues. The CDR3: CATQRGTRSYNEQFF. CDR3 bases: TGTGCCACCCAACGTGGGACGCGATCCTACAATGAGCAGTTCTTC.

This chain connects TRBV7-6 to TRBJ1-3; D is perhaps TRBD1 (5 bases). V dropped 4 bases and J dropped 0 bases, with 13 bases sitting between them. CDR1 and CDR2 from the germline V gene are SGHVS and FNYEAQ. The CDR3 runs 16 residues. For the CDR3, the DNA is TGTGCCAGCAGCTCAATGGGACCGATCTCTGGAAACACCATATATTTT. Translating it yields CASSSMGPISGNTIYF. Full variable domain (outside the CDR3, taken from reference TRBV7-6 and TRBJ1-3): GAGVSQSPRYKVTKRGQDVALRCDPISGHVSLYWYRQALGQGPEFLTYFNYEAQQDKSGLPNDRFSAERPEGSISTLTIQRTEQRDSAMYRCASSSMGPISGNTIYFGEGSWLTVV.